The entry that follows covers one T cell receptor (beta chain) sequence. Which antigen it targets is not known. Base quality data are lacking; no much larger clone is found one base away. This entry comes from a study of cytomegalovirus exposure and HLA in healthy donors (dated by TCRdb to the late 2010s). Study-wide context: An earlier analysis of several hundred of the donors reported 276 Gb of sequence data and 117 million unique TCR beta sequences obtained from 150 million to 200 million T cells. Roughly 310 gigabases of sequencing data and around 87 million unique TCR sequences were included in an early release covering about 620 HLA-typed donors. Of the 300 to 450 genotyped donors, around 81% fell in the genetic ancestry cluster associated with self-reported Caucasian donors. The study aimed to test whether signatures of past pathogen exposure could be identified by cataloging public T cell receptors. The T cell repertoires of several hundred subjects were profiled by immunosequencing and related to cytomegalovirus serostatus. Besides the first cohort of 500 to 700 subjects, a separate validation cohort made up of roughly 120 different subjects was used. To predict cytomegalovirus infection status, the study brought together high-throughput TCR immunosequencing, statistical association of individual TCRs with disease status, and machine learning. In a later analysis, previously published TCR beta repertoires from 670 or so donors were re-analyzed and high-resolution HLA genotyping was added so that TCR occurrence patterns could be studied. Rather than drawing on any new phenotypic data, the later analysis identified candidate immune exposures from TCR beta sequences and the way those sequences occurred across donors. An earlier analysis of some 600 of the donors applied high-throughput TCR beta sequencing to assess whether each TCR beta V gene segment acted as functional or pseudogenic. Donor age, sex, ethnicity and CMV serostatus were collected together with the repertoire data. A later genetic analysis took genome-wide SNP genotypes for about 65% of the 666 donors and used that subset as a discovery cohort. Every repertoire in the discovery cohort had been generated on one and the same sequencing platform. Class I and class II HLA loci were covered by the typing at four-digit resolution. The number of typed donors differed by locus: about 629-630 for A, B, C, DRB1 and DQB1; approximately 520 for DQA1; some 610 for DPA1; and roughly 450 for DPB1. Because of strong linkage in the cohort, five DR-DQ haplotypes were treated as single units for association and clustering. Across 300 to 500 genotyped donors of the cohort, an average of about 240,000 unique TCR beta nucleotide sequences per donor were sequenced, and about a sixth of those sequences were non-productive. Broad study findings and their caveats: Cytomegalovirus status was reported to be diagnosed by the classifier with high specificity and sensitivity in both the original and validation cohorts. V-gene and J-gene trimming of TCR beta chains was associated with a missense DCLRE1C variant in a later genetic analysis, and the association was replicated in an independent cohort. An earlier analysis of approximately 540 of the donors showed that most TCR beta V segments appeared in productive rearrangements either about 87% or about 30% of the time, which broadly matched IMGT annotations. A later analysis found that HLA-associated TCR beta chains were more clonally expanded and had lower generation probabilities than equally common non-associated chains. Compared with the approximately 720-donor mean, donors in an Asian-associated ancestry cluster had fewer N-insertions in productive TCRs, according to a later genetic analysis. Because HLA typing was missing for some donors at each locus, association tests included only the typed subset. Correlated functional status among segregating V segments might be attributable to linkage disequilibrium, but an unknown experimental factor could not be ruled out. Across donors, most TCR sequences were observed very rarely, whereas some public TCRs were present in many individuals. A total of some 180 TCR beta chains were listed by the study as associated with cytomegalovirus. Most CMV-associated TCR beta chains appeared to be HLA-restricted in a later analysis, and the HLA associations seemed to be driven largely by CMV exposure. Only TCR beta chains were sequenced in this cohort, and the absence of alpha or paired-chain data limited detectable features. A further reported finding was that TCR beta sequences accurately predicted the HLA-A and HLA-B alleles for most subjects in the first cohort. In vitro tests confirmed that a few of the cytomegalovirus-associated TCR beta chains recognize cytomegalovirus antigens. A group of highly shared sequence variants was considered likely to be a technical artifact of the sequencing pipeline. In a later analysis, TCR association rates were found to vary across HLA loci, with the most associated TCRs seen for DRB1 alleles and the fewest for HLA-C alleles. It was suggested by the authors that the approach could potentially be generalized to other disease states and immunological phenotypes. When HLA alleles, especially DR and DQ, strongly co-occurred, attributing TCR associations to individual alleles was difficult. In a later analysis, some 18,000 TCR beta sequences were associated with specific HLA alleles at a false discovery rate of 0.05. Several of the top co-occurrence clusters appeared to be linked to parvovirus B19, influenza, CMV and Epstein-Barr virus, according to a later analysis. The presence/absence analyses assumed that sequencing depth was roughly uniform across donors, and that assumption may not be true. Some IMGT-functional V segments, including TRBV6-2 and TRBV6-3, could not be distinguished by the 87-base-pair reads and were therefore excluded. CMV serostatus was the only immune exposure information available for the cohort. Because counts were too low, more than 15 rarely observed V segments, including chromosome 9 orphons, were excluded from the earlier analysis of under 650 of the donors.

The CDR3 numbers 17 residues from cysteine through phenylalanine. This entry keeps only the CDR3 DNA: 51 bases, framed from base 1. In the germline V gene (reference sequence), CDR1 corresponds to SEHNR and CDR2 to FQNEAQ. At the junction V is shortened by 5 bases and J by 4 bases; bases outside the gene matches: 8. The cohort was made up of roughly 670 healthy bone marrow donors. At the time of sampling, every cohort member was nominally healthy, though immune exposures that went unrecorded were likely present. CMV serostatus was positive for about 300 and negative for about 55% of the 666 cohort members, and was not recorded for this donor. Every donor gave a peripheral blood sample, and the peripheral blood mononuclear cells from that sample were used for TCR beta sequencing. The Qiagen DNeasy Blood Extraction Kit was used to extract genomic DNA from the blood cell samples. Library method: the immunoSEQ multiplex PCR assay. A mixture of 60 forward primers for TCR Vbeta segments and 13 reverse primers for TCR Jbeta segments was used in the multiplex PCR. Amplification of the CDR3 region of rearranged TCR beta genes was performed with a multiplex PCR assay on genomic DNA. On the Illumina HiSeq System, the amplified TCR beta libraries were sequenced as 87-base-pair reads. On the study's bioinformatics: In a later analysis, roughly 80 million unique TCR beta chains were counted across the 650 to 750 repertoires, and roughly 11 million of these chains were shared by at least two donors. To remove PCR and sequencing errors, raw reads were error-corrected and collapsed into unique sequences using a nearest-neighbor algorithm that merged closely related sequences. To assign V, D and J gene segments, CDR3 sequences were aligned to IMGT reference sequences. Each retained sequence needed at least a six-nucleotide match to both a V gene segment and a J gene segment. A rearrangement counted as productive if the CDR3 had no stop codons and remained in frame with V and J, and every other rearrangement counted as non-productive. Following IMGT convention, CDR3 was defined as the stretch from the second conserved V-encoded cysteine up to the conserved J-encoded phenylalanine. The earlier analysis of a few hundred of the donors excluded any sequence lacking an unambiguous match to a single V gene segment. An earlier analysis of fewer than 750 of the donors classified V segments as functional when productive rearrangements were above 56.7% and as segregating when the standard deviation between donors was above 5%. A statistical classification framework was built to diagnose cytomegalovirus status from the catalog of TCR beta chain sequences. In a later analysis, TCR nucleotide sequences were compared against IMGT/GENE-DB human TR gene sequences so that V and J genes could be assigned. The TCRdist pipeline was used in a later analysis to assign CDR3 sequences and most-parsimonious VDJ recombination scenarios. In a later analysis, each TCR beta chain was defined by its CDR3 amino acid sequence together with its V-gene family, and reads without a unique V-gene family were excluded. A later analysis removed 450 to 600 highly shared, low-generation-probability nucleotide sequences to deal with suspected cross-contamination and a sequencing artifact. In a later analysis, a clonal expansion index was calculated for each public chain from normalized within-repertoire ranks of inferred template counts. In a later analysis, generation probabilities were computed with a VDJ recombination model fitted to out-of-frame rearrangements, and the resulting probabilities were checked against IGoR. A later analysis scored TCR-TCR, TCR-HLA and TCR-CMV co-occurrence with hypergeometric tests, applying a repertoire-size bias correction to TCR pairs. In a later analysis, false discovery rates were estimated by permuting HLA or CMV assignments 20 times. In a later analysis, co-occurring TCRs were grouped using DBSCAN, and TCRdist sequence similarity was added for clustering within HLA-allele-positive subsets. Repertoires with fewer than 30,000 or more than 120,000 public chains, plus five repertoires with anomalous nucleotide sharing, were excluded from co-occurrence clustering. This is the immuneACCESS table as TCRdb keeps it, with only in-frame sequences that have V and J called. A part of the clones is gone; compared with another copy, unresolved V genes explain less than half, and the rest is unexplained. V, J and clone size are those of that table, while D and trimming were read from the DNA. In all, the sample holds more than 100,000 clones, and under 85% of those were seen once. The top ten clonotypes cover 3.7% of the sample.

The chain employs TRBV7-9 and TRBJ2-1; TRBD2 matches 13 bases in the middle. Sample: PBMCs. This receptor was obtained from a human donor in good health. The DNA reads as follows: TGTGCCAGCAGCCATCTACCGACTAGCGGGAGGTACAATGAGCAGTTCTTC. This codes for CASSHLPTSGRYNEQFF. This CDR3, with the reference TRBV7-9 and TRBJ2-1 proteins standing in past its ends, gives the full variable domain DTGVSQNPRHKITKRGQNVTFRCDPISEHNRLYWYRQTLGQGPEFLTYFQNEAQLEKSRLLSDRFSAERPKGSFSTLEIQRTEQGDSAMYLCASSHLPTSGRYNEQFFGPGTRLTVL.